This section outlines one T cell receptor beta chain sequence together with its context. These data belong to a study of blood T cell repertoires in COVID-19. In the study's own analysis: The authors estimated nucleated cell counts from reference gene primer amplification. Libraries were prepared by immunoSEQ multiplex PCR; TCRdb keeps only in-frame clonotypes and omits some of them. That table is the source of V, J and clone size, and D and trimming were worked out from the DNA. The sample holds 50,000 to 65,000 clones, about four fifths seen once. The CDR3 consists of 14 residues. V lost 6 bases, J lost 2 bases, and 13 bases lay in between. Germline V gene data show CDR1 as SNHLY and CDR2 as FYNNEI.

The sample comprised peripheral blood. This TCR was sampled from a man aged 60 to 75 with COVID-19, enrolled during active disease. V gene TRBV2 combines with J gene TRBJ1-1; D call uncertain. CDR3 amino acids: CASSQITPNTEAFF. CDR3 DNA: TGTGCCAGCAGCCAAATCACACCCAACACTGAAGCTTTCTTT.